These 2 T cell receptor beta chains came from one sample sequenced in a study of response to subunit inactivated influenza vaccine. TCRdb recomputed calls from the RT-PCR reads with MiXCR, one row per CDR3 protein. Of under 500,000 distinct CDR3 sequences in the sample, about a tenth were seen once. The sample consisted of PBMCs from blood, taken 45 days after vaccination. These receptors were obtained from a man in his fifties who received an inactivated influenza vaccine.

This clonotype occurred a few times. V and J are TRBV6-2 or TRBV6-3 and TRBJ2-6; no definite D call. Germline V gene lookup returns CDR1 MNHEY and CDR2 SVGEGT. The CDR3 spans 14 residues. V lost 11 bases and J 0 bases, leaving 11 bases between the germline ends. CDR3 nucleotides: TGTGCCGGGAAACCATACTCTGGGGCCAACGTCCTGACTTTC. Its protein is CAGKPYSGANVLTF.

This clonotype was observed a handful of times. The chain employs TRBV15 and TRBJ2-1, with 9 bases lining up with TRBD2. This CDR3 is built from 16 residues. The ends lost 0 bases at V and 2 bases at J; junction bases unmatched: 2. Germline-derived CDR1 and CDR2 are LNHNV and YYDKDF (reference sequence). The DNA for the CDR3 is TGTGCCACCAGCAGAGATGCTAGCGGGACCTACAATGAGCAGTTCTTC. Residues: CATSRDASGTYNEQFF.